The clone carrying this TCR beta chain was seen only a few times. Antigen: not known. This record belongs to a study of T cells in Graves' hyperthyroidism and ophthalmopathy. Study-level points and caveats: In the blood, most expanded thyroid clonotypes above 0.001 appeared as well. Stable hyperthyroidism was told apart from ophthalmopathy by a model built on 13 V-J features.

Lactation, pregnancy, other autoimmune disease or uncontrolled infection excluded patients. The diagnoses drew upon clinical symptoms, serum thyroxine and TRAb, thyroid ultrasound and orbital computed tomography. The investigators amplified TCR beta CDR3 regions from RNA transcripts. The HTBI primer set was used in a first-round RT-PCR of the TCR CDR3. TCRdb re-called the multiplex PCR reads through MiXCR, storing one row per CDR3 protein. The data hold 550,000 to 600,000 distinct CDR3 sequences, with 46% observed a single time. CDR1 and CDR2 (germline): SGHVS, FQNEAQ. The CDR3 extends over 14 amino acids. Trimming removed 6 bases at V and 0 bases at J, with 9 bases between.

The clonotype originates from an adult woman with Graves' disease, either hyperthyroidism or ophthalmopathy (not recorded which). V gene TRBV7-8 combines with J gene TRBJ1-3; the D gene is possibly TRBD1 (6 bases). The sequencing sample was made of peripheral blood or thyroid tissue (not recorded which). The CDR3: CASRIGGSGNTIYF. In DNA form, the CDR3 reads TGTGCCAGCAGGATAGGGGGCTCTGGAAACACCATATATTTT.